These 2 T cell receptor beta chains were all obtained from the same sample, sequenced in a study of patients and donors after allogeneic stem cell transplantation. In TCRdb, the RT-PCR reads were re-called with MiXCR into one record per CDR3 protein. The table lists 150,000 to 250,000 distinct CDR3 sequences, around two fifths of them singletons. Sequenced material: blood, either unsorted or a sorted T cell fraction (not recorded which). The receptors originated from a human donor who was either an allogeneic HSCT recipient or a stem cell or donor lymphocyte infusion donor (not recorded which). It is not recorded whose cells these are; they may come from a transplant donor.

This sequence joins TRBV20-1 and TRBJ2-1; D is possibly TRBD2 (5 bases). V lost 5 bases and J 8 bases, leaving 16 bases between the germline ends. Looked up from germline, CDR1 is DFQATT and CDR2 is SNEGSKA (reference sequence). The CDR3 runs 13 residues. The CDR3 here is CSAGHTSRDEQFF. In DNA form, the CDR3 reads TGCAGTGCTGGCCACACTAGTCGGGATGAGCAGTTCTTC.

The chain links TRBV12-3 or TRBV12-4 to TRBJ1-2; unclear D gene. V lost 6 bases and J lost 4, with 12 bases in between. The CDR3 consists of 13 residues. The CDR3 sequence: CASRRELGYGYTF. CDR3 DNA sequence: TGTGCCAGCAGGAGGGAGTTAGGCTATGGCTACACCTTC.